This T cell receptor (beta chain) was retrieved from a study of blood T cell repertoires in COVID-19. Per germline, CDR1 ENHRY and CDR2 SYGVKD. Trimming took off 8 bases at V and 1 base at J, with 21 bases between the two ends. The CDR3 is made up of 17 amino acids. Data came from immunoSEQ multiplex PCR; TCRdb stores just in-frame clones and leaves some out. The sample has approximately 390,000 clones; approximately 87% are singletons. The chain joins TRBV10-3 to TRBJ1-5, with a possible D match to TRBD1 (6 bases). The sequence was obtained from a woman between 50 and 59 years old who had recovered from COVID-19. Sequencing was done on a sample of PBMCs or T cells enriched from blood (not recorded which). CDR3 in amino acids: CAISPTRGDTSNQPQHF. The CDR3 DNA reads TGTGCCATCTCCCCCACACGAGGGGACACAAGCAATCAGCCCCAGCATTTT.